This T cell receptor (beta chain) comes out of a study of tumor-infiltrating lymphocytes in glioblastoma multiforme. This CDR3 has 13 residues. Germline loops: CDR1 SQVTM, CDR2 ANQGSEA. This clonotype turned up a few times. A junction end diverges from the germline sequence, so it may reflect a read error. Multiple V-beta primers and a C-beta primer amplified TCRB from RNA. TCRdb ran MiXCR on the multiplex PCR reads and lists one entry per CDR3 protein. The repertoire has fewer than 40,000 distinct CDR3 sequences, under 70% of them found once; the top ten carry approximately 35%. The material sequenced was brain tumor tissue. The clonotype originates from a male donor with glioblastoma. The chain joins TRBV29-1 to TRBJ1-6, with 7 nucleotides matching TRBD1. The CDR3 here is CSVARDSESPLHF. Written as DNA, the CDR3 is TGTAGCGTTGCCAGGGACAGTGAATCACCACTCCACTTT.